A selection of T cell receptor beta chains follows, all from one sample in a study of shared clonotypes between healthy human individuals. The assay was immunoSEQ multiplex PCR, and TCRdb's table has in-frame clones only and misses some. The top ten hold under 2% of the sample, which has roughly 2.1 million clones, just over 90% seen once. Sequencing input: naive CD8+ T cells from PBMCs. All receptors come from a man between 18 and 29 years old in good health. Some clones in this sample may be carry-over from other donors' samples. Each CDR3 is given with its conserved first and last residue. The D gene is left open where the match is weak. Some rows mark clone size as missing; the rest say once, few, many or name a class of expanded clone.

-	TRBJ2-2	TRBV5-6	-	CASSLRGSPGELFF	TGTGCCAGCAGCTTGAGGGGGAGTCCCGGGGAGCTGTTTTTT
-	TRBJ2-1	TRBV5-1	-	CASSLSRNEQFF	TGCGCCAGCAGCTTGTCTAGGAATGAGCAGTTCTTC
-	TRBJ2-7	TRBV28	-	CASSLGRRAVDYEQYF	TGTGCCAGCAGTTTGGGACGGAGGGCCGTCGACTACGAGCAGTACTTC
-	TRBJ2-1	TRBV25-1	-	CASTLGDEQFF	TGTGCCAGCACCTTGGGGGATGAGCAGTTCTTC
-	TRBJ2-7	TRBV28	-	CASSLTTSSYEQYF	TGTGCCAGCAGTTTAACGACCAGCTCCTACGAGCAGTACTTC
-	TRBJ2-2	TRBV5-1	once	CASSLWSGTGELFF	TGCGCCAGCAGCCTATGGTCGGGGACCGGGGAGCTGTTTTTT
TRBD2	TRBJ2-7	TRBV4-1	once	CASSQLAGAYEQYF	TGCGCCAGCAGCCAATTGGCGGGAGCCTACGAGCAGTACTTC
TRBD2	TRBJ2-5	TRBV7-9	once	CASSLRETSGSQETQYF	TGTGCCAGCAGCTTAAGGGAGACTAGCGGGTCCCAAGAGACCCAGTACTTC
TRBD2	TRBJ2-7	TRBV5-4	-	CASSGELAGSYEQYF	TGTGCCAGCAGCGGGGAACTAGCGGGGTCCTACGAGCAGTACTTC
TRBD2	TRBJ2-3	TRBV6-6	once	CASSHLAGYTDTQYF	TGTGCCAGCAGTCACCTAGCGGGTTACACAGATACGCAGTATTTT
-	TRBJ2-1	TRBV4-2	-	CASSQATGSRLGNEQFF	TGTGCCAGCAGCCAAGCTACAGGCTCGAGATTGGGAAATGAGCAGTTCTTC
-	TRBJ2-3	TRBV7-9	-	CASSSGKGLDTQYF	TGTGCCAGCAGCTCCGGCAAGGGCCTGGATACGCAGTATTTT
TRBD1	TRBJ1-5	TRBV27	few	CASSVTGGINQPQHF	TGTGCCAGCAGTGTCACAGGGGGGATAAATCAGCCCCAGCATTTT
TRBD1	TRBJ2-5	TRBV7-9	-	CASSNGQGPWETQYF	TGTGCCAGCAGCAACGGACAGGGGCCATGGGAGACCCAGTACTTC
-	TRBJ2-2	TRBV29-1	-	CSVSGNTGELFF	TGCAGCGTTTCCGGGAACACCGGGGAGCTGTTTTTT
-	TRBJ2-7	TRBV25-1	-	CASGYSGEQYF	TGTGCCAGTGGATATTCCGGCGAGCAGTACTTC
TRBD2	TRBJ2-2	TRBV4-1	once	CAAGGGPQSNTGELFF	TGCGCCGCGGGGGGCGGGCCTCAATCGAACACCGGGGAGCTGTTTTTT
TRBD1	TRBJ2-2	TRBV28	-	CASSFQRDRGTGELFF	TGTGCCAGCAGTTTCCAAAGGGACAGGGGCACCGGGGAGCTGTTTTTT
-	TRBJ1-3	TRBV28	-	CASSLPPGLTSGNTIYF	TGTGCCAGCAGTTTACCGCCCGGACTGACCTCTGGAAACACCATATATTTT
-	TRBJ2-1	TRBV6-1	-	CASKVRLSYNEQFF	TGTGCCAGCAAGGTCAGACTTTCCTACAATGAGCAGTTCTTC
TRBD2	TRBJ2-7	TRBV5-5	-	CASSLEPGGIYEQYF	TGTGCCAGCAGCTTGGAACCGGGAGGGATCTACGAGCAGTACTTC
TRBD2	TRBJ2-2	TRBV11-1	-	CASSLETSGYYTGELFF	TGTGCCAGCAGCTTAGAGACTAGCGGGTACTATACCGGGGAGCTGTTTTTT
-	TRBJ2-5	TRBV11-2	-	CASSLVGSGGETQYF	TGTGCCAGCAGCTTAGTGGGAAGTGGGGGGGAGACCCAGTACTTC
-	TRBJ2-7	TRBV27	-	CASSPSSGSYSYEQYF	TGTGCCAGCAGCCCGAGCTCGGGGAGCTACTCCTACGAGCAGTACTTC
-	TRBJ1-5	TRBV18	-	CASSPERYSNQPQHF	TGTGCCAGCTCACCGGAGAGATATAGCAATCAGCCCCAGCATTTT
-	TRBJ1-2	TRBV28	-	CASRLAAPYGYTF	TGTGCCAGCAGGTTGGCAGCTCCTTATGGCTACACCTTC
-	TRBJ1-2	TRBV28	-	CASSRGNYGYTF	TGTGCCAGCAGTCGGGGAAACTATGGCTACACCTTC
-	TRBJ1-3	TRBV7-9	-	CASSGSSGNTIYF	TGTGCCAGCAGCGGCAGCTCTGGAAACACCATATATTTT
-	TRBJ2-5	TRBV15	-	CATSRDKRLERETQYF	TGTGCCACCAGCAGGGATAAGCGTCTAGAACGGGAGACCCAGTACTTC
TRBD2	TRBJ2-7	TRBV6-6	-	CASKLAETYEQYF	TGTGCCAGCAAACTAGCGGAAACCTACGAGCAGTACTTC
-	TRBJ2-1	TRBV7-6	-	CASSLMGGSYNEQFF	TGTGCCAGCAGCTTGATGGGAGGCTCCTACAATGAGCAGTTCTTC
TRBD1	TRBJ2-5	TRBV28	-	CASRDRGRGETQYF	TGTGCCAGCAGGGACAGGGGGCGGGGGGAGACCCAGTACTTC
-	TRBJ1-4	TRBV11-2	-	CASSSTVRSNEKLFF	TGTGCCAGCAGCTCGACAGTCAGGAGTAATGAAAAACTGTTTTTT
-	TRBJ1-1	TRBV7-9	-	CASSPVGGATEAFF	TGTGCCAGCAGCCCAGTAGGGGGGGCAACTGAAGCTTTCTTT
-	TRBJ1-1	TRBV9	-	CASSVVTGTEAFF	TGTGCCAGCAGCGTAGTAACGGGCACTGAAGCTTTCTTT
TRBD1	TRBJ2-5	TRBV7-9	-	CASSTRTGGETQYF	TGTGCCAGCAGCACAAGAACAGGGGGGGAGACCCAGTACTTC
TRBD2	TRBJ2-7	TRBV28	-	CASSPAGGSYEQYF	TGTGCCAGCAGCCCAGCGGGAGGTTCCTACGAGCAGTACTTC
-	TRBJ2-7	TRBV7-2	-	CASSAPAGGVFYEQYF	TGTGCCAGCAGCGCCCCCGCCGGGGGAGTGTTCTACGAGCAGTACTTC
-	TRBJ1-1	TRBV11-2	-	CASSSSFKNTEAFF	TGTGCCAGCAGCTCGAGTTTCAAGAACACTGAAGCTTTCTTT
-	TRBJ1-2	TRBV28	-	CASSPEGRDYGYTF	TGTGCCAGCAGTCCCGAGGGGAGGGACTATGGCTACACCTTC
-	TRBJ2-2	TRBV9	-	CASSAPASTNTGELFF	TGTGCCAGCAGCGCCCCAGCGTCGACGAACACCGGGGAGCTGTTTTTT
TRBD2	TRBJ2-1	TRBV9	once	CASSVGHSGTSNEQFF	TGTGCCAGCAGCGTAGGACACTCCGGGACTAGCAATGAGCAGTTCTTC